This TCR beta chain was observed in a study of technical replicates of blood from several donors (dated by TCRdb to about 2017). The library was generated by the immunoSEQ multiplex PCR assay. This immuneACCESS table, as held by TCRdb, lists in-frame sequences with V and J called but not all clones. Of the missing ones, under half trace to an unresolved V gene in checked studies; the others have no known cause. The sample table lists some 70,000 clones, approximately 90% of them with a count of one. Around 4.6% of the sample comes from the top ten. Turning to this clone: It lacks a known antigen. No clone much larger than this one lies a single base away; base qualities are absent.

CDR1 SEHNR and CDR2 FQNEAQ were looked up in the germline V gene (reference sequence). The CDR3 numbers 14 residues from cysteine through phenylalanine. The read is trimmed to its CDR3 DNA, 42 bases read in frame from base 1. V drops 2 bases and J drops 3 bases, leaving 10 bases in between. Sequencing input: PBMCs. The V and J segments used are TRBV7-9 and TRBJ1-2; TRBD1 is possibly the D segment (5 matching bases). The origin of this receptor is a human donor in good health. Some clones in this sample may be carry-over from other donors' samples. At the DNA level, the sequence is TGTGCCAGCAGCTTAATTCAGGGCGACTATGGCTACACCTTC. Protein translation: CASSLIQGDYGYTF.